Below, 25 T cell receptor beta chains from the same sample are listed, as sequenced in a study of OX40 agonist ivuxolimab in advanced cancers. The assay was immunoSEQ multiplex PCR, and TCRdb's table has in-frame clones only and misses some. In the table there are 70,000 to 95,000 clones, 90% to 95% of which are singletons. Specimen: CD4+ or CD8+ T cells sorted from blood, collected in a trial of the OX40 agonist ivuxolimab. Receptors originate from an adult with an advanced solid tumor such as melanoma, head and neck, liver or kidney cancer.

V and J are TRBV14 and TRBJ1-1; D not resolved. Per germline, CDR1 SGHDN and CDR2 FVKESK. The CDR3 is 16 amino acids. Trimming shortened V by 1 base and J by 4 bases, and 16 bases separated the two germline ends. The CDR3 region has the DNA TGTGCCAGCAGCCAAGTCTTCATGGGCCCACGCACTGAAGCTTTCTTT. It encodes CASSQVFMGPRTEAFF.

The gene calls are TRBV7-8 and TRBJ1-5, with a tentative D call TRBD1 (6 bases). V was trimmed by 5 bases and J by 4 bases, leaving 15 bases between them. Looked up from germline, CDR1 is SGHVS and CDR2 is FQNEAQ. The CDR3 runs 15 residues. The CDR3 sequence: CASSPTGTRNQPQHF. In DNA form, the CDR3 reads TGTGCCAGCAGCCCAACCGGGACAAGGAATCAGCCCCAGCATTTT.

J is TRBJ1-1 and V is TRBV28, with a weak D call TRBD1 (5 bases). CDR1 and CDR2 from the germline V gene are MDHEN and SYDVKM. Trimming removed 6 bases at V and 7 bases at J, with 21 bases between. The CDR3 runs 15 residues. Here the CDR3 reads CASRTSGQGANEAFF. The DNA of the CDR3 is TGTGCCAGCAGGACCTCGGGCCAAGGGGCAAATGAAGCTTTCTTT.

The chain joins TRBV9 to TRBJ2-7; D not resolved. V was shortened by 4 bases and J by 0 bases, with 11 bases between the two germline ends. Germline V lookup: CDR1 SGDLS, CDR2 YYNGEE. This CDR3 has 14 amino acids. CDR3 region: CASSHSEPSYEQYF. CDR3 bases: TGTGCCAGCAGCCACAGCGAACCCTCCTACGAGCAGTACTTC.

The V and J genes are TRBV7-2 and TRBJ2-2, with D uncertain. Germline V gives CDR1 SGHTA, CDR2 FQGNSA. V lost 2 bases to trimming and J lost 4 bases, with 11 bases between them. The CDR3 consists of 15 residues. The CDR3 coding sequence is TGTGCCAGCAGCTTAATAGGTCGCGCCACCGGGGAGCTGTTTTTT. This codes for CASSLIGRATGELFF.

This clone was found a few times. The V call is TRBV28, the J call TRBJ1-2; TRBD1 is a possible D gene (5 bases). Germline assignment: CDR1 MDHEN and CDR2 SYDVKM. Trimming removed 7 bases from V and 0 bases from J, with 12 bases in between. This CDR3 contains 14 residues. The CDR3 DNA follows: TGTGCCAGCACCCTGACAGCTTCTAACTATGGCTACACCTTC. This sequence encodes CASTLTASNYGYTF.

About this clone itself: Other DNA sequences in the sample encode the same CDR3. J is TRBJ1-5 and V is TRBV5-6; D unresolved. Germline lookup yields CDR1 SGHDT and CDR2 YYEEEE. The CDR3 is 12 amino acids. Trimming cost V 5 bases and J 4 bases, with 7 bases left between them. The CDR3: CASSLLNQPQHF. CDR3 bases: TGTGCCAGCAGTTTATTGAATCAGCCCCAGCATTTT.

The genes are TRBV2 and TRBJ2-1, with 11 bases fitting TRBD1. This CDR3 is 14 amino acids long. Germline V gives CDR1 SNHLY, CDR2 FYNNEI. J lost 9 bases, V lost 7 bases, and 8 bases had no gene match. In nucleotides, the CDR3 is TGTGCCAGCAAGAGGACAGGGGGCCCAAGTGAGCAGTTCTTC. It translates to CASKRTGGPSEQFF.

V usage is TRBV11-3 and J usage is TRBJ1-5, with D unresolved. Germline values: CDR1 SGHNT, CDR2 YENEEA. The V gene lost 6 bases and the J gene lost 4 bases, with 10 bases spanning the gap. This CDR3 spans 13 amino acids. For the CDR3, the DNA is TGTGCCAGCAGTCCGGGATATAATCAGCCCCAGCATTTT. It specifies CASSPGYNQPQHF. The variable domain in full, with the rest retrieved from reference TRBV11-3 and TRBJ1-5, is EAGVVQSPRYKIIEKKQPVAFWCNPISGHNTLYWYLQNLGQGPELLIRYENEEAVDDSQLPKDRFSAERLKGVDSTLKIQPAELGDSAVYLCASSPGYNQPQHFGDGTRLSIL.

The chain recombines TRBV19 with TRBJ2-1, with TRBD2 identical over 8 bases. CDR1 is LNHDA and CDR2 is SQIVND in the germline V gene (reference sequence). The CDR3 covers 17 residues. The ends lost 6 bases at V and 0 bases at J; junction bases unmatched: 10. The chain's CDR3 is CASSRSGSASSYNEQFF. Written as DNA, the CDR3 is TGTGCCAGTAGCCGAAGCGGGAGTGCCAGCTCCTACAATGAGCAGTTCTTC.

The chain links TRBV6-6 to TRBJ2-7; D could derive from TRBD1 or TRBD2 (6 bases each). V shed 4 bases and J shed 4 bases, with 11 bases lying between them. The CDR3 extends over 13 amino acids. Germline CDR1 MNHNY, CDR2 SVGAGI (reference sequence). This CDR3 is CASSLQGGYEQYF. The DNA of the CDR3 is TGTGCCAGCAGTTTACAGGGAGGATACGAGCAGTACTTC.

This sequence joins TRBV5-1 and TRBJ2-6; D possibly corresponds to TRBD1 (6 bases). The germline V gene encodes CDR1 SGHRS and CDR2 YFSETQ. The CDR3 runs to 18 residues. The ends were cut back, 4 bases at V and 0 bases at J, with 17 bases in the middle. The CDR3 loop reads CASSVSTGHRSGANVLTF. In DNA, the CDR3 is TGCGCCAGCAGCGTATCCACAGGGCACCGCTCTGGGGCCAACGTCCTGACTTTC. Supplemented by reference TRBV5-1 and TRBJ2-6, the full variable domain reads KAGVTQTPRYLIKTRGQQVTLSCSPISGHRSVSWYQQTPGQGLQFLFEYFSETQRNKGNFPGRFSGRQFSNSRSEMNVSTLELGDSALYLCASSVSTGHRSGANVLTFGAGSRLTVL.

CDR3 DNA: TGTGCCAGCAGCTACGCCGGGACGGGGAACACTGAAGCTTTCTTT. Its protein product is CASSYAGTGNTEAFF. The rearrangement joins TRBV7-8 to TRBJ1-1; TRBD1 is a possible D gene (5 bases). CDR1 is SGHVS, CDR2 FQNEAQ, per germline. This CDR3 region has 15 residues. V gave up 4 bases and J gave up 1 base, with 13 bases separating them.

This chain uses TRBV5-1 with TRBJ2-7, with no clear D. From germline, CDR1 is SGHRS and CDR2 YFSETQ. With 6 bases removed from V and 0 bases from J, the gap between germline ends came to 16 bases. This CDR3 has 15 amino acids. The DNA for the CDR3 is TGCGCCAGCAACCTGGGCGGATTCAGCTCCTACGAGCAGTACTTC. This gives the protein CASNLGGFSSYEQYF. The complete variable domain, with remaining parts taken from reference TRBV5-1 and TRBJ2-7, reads KAGVTQTPRYLIKTRGQQVTLSCSPISGHRSVSWYQQTPGQGLQFLFEYFSETQRNKGNFPGRFSGRQFSNSRSEMNVSTLELGDSALYLCASNLGGFSSYEQYFGPGTRLTVT.

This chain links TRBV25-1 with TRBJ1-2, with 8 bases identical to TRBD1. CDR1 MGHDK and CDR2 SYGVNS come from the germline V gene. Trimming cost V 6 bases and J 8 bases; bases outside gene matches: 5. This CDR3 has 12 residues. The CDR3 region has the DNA TGTGCCAGCAGCGACAGGGGTTTCGGCTACACCTTC. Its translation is CASSDRGFGYTF.

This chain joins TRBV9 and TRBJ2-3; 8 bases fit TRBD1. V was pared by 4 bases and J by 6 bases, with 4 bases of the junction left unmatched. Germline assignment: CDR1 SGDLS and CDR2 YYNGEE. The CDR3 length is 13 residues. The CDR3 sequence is CASSYRGSDTQYF. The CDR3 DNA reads TGTGCCAGCAGCTACAGGGGGAGCGATACGCAGTATTTT.

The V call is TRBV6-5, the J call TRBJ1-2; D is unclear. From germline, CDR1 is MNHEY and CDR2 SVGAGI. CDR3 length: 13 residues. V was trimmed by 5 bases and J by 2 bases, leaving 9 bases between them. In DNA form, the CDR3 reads TGTGCCAGCAGTCCTGACGGGAACTATGGCTACACCTTC. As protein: CASSPDGNYGYTF.

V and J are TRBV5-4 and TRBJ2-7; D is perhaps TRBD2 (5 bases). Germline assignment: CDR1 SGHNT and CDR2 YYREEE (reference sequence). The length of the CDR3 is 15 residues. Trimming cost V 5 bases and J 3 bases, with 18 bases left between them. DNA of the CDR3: TGTGCCAGCAGGCCGTGGCAGGAGGTCAGCTACGAGCAGTACTTC. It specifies CASRPWQEVSYEQYF.

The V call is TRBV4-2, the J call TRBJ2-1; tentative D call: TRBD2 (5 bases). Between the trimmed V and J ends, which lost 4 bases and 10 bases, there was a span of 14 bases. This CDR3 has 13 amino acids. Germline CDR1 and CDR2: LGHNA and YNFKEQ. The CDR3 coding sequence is TGTGCCAGCAGCCCCCTCCCCCCGGGAGAGCAGTTCTTC. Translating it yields CASSPLPPGEQFF.

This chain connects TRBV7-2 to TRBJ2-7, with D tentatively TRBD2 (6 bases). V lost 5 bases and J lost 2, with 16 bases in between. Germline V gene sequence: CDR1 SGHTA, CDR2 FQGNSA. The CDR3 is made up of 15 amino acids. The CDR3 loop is CASSPGPSAAYEQYF. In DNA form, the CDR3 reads TGTGCCAGCAGCCCGGGACCTAGCGCAGCCTACGAGCAGTACTTC.

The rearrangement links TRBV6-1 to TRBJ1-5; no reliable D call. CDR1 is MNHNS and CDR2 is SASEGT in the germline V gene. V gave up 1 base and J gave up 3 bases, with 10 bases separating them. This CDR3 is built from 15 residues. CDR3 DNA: TGTGCCAGCAGTGAAGTATCGGGCCTCAATCAGCCCCAGCATTTT. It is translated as CASSEVSGLNQPQHF.

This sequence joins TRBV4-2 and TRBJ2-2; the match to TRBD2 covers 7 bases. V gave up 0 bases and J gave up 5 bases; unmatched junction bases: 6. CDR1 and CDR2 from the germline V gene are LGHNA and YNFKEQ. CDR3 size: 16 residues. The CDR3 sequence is CASSQDWREMTGELFF. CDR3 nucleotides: TGTGCCAGCAGCCAAGATTGGCGGGAGATGACCGGGGAGCTGTTTTTT.

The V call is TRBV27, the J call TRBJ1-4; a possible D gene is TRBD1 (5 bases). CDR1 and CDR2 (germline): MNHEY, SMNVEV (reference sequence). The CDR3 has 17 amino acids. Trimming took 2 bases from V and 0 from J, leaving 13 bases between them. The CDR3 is CASSLKGRLATNEKLFF. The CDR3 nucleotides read TGTGCCAGCAGTTTAAAGGGACGGCTAGCAACTAATGAAAAACTGTTTTTT.

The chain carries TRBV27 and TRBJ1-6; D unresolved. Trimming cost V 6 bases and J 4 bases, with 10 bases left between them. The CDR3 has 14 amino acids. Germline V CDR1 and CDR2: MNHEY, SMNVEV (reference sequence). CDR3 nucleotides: TGTGCCAGCAGCGGAAGCGCTTATAATTCACCCCTCCACTTT. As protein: CASSGSAYNSPLHF.

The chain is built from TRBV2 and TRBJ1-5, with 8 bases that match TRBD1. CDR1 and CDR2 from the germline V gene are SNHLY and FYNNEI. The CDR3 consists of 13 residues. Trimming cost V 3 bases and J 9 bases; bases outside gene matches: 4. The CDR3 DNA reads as TGTGCCAGCAGTGAGACAGGGGAGTGGCCCCAGCATTTT. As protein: CASSETGEWPQHF.